What follows is one T cell receptor (beta chain) and its context. The data originate from a study of OX40 agonist ivuxolimab in advanced cancers. The CDR3 contains 14 residues. The germline V and J ends were trimmed by 5 bases and 4 bases, with 14 bases remaining between them. Germline V CDR1 and CDR2: MNHEY, SVGAGI. The repertoire was sequenced with immunoSEQ multiplex PCR; TCRdb's copy has only in-frame clones and lacks some. The top ten clones hold more than 5.5% of a sample with 65,000 to 95,000 clones, about nine tenths of them seen once. The material was CD4+ or CD8+ T cells sorted from blood, obtained in a trial of the OX40 agonist ivuxolimab. The rearrangement links TRBV6-5 to TRBJ1-1; weak D call: TRBD1 (6 bases). The TCR originated in an adult with an advanced solid tumor such as melanoma, head and neck, liver or kidney cancer. DNA for the CDR3: TGTGCCAGCAGTAACCCGATGGGGGCCACTGAAGCTTTCTTT. Translated, it gives CASSNPMGATEAFF.